The 20 T cell receptor beta chains reported below all come from one sample, sequenced in a study of blood T cell repertoires in COVID-19. Assay used: immunoSEQ multiplex PCR; TCRdb lists only in-frame clones, some missing. The sample has 300,000 or so clones, 85% seen once. The sequenced sample consisted of peripheral blood. Receptor source: a woman aged 50 to 60 with active or convalescent COVID-19.

The genes are TRBV7-9 and TRBJ2-1; the match to TRBD1 covers 7 bases. Germline values: CDR1 SEHNR, CDR2 FQNEAQ (reference sequence). The CDR3 is 14 residues long. The V segment lost 5 bases and the J segment 3 bases; nucleotides outside the gene matches: 4. The CDR3 protein is CASSRRDSYNEQFF. The DNA of the CDR3 is TGTGCCAGCAGCCGCCGGGACAGCTACAATGAGCAGTTCTTC.

This sequence joins TRBV28 and TRBJ2-1, with TRBD2 identical over 9 bases. The CDR3 consists of 16 residues. CDR1 is MDHEN and CDR2 is SYDVKM in the germline V gene. V lost 3 bases and J lost 6; bases outside the gene matches: 9. CDR3 protein: CASSFIAGGLLNEQFF. In DNA form, the CDR3 reads TGTGCCAGCAGTTTCATTGCGGGAGGGCTACTCAATGAGCAGTTCTTC.

This clone was seen more than once but under ten times. This sequence joins TRBV4-1 and TRBJ2-7, with TRBD2 identical over 7 bases. The junction had 14 bases not matched to a gene; V was cut back by 4 bases and J by 2 bases. The CDR3 loop spans 17 amino acids. Germline V gives CDR1 MGHRA, CDR2 YSYEKL. CDR3 DNA sequence: TGCGCCAGCAGCCCCCCAAAGGGCCAGCGGGGAACCTACGAGCAGTACTTC. It translates to CASSPPKGQRGTYEQYF.

This rearrangement joins TRBV6-5 to TRBJ1-1, with TRBD1 as a possible D gene (6 bases). Trimming stripped 7 bases from V and 4 bases from J, with 16 bases between. Germline V gene data show CDR1 as MNHEY and CDR2 as SVGAGI. The length of the CDR3 is 14 residues. CDR3 nucleotides: TGTGCCAGCACTCAAAGGCAAGGGGGCACTGAAGCTTTCTTT. This encodes CASTQRQGGTEAFF.

The CDR3: CASSQKHLTGELFF. CDR3 coding DNA: TGTGCCAGCAGCCAAAAACACCTCACCGGGGAGCTGTTTTTT. This rearrangement joins TRBV14 to TRBJ2-2; D is unresolved. V was trimmed by 2 bases and J by 4 bases, leaving 8 bases between them. The CDR3 extends over 14 amino acids. The germline V gene encodes CDR1 SGHDN and CDR2 FVKESK.

The rearrangement links TRBV10-3 to TRBJ1-1, with 7 bases lining up with TRBD1. The V gene end was trimmed by 5 bases and the J gene end by 1 base; junction bases not matched to a gene: 4. The CDR3 is made up of 14 amino acids. The germline V gene has CDR1 ENHRY and CDR2 SYGVKD. The CDR3 region is CAISRGTANTEAFF. CDR3 nucleotides: TGTGCCATCAGTCGTGGGACAGCGAACACTGAAGCTTTCTTT.

V and J are TRBV18 and TRBJ2-5; D is perhaps TRBD1 (5 bases). The CDR3 consists of 13 residues. The V gene's germline CDR1 is KGHSH and CDR2 LQKENI. Deletions cut 3 bases from V and 4 bases from J, with 9 bases between. The CDR3 region is CASSPPGRETQYF. The CDR3 nucleotides read TGTGCCAGCTCACCCCCAGGGCGAGAGACCCAGTACTTC. Looking up the rest from reference TRBV18 and TRBJ2-5 gives the full variable domain: NAGVMQNPRHLVRRRGQEARLRCSPMKGHSHVYWYRQLPEEGLKFMVYLQKENIIDESGMPKERFSAEFPKEGPSILRIQQVVRGDSAAYFCASSPPGRETQYFGPGTRLLVL.

The gene calls are TRBV2 and TRBJ2-2; D ambiguous. Germline CDR1 and CDR2: SNHLY and FYNNEI. This CDR3 has 14 amino acids. V lost 6 bases and J lost 1, with 9 bases in between. Here the CDR3 reads CASRETLNTGELFF. CDR3 DNA sequence: TGTGCCAGCAGAGAGACTTTGAACACCGGGGAGCTGTTTTTT.

This clone appeared once. The chain recombines TRBV5-5 with TRBJ2-5; weak D call: TRBD2 (6 bases). This CDR3 is 16 amino acids long. The V end lost 0 bases, the J end lost 1 base, and 13 bases lay between the germline ends. CDR1 is SGHKS, CDR2 YYEKEE, per germline (reference sequence). This CDR3 is CASSLGVGLAQETQYF. The CDR3 DNA reads as TGTGCCAGCAGCTTGGGGGTGGGACTGGCCCAAGAGACCCAGTACTTC.

J is TRBJ2-3 and V is TRBV6-1; 9 positions match TRBD2. Trimming took 4 bases from V and 0 from J; bases not matched to a gene: 5. Germline values: CDR1 MNHNS, CDR2 SASEGT. The CDR3 is made up of 16 amino acids. CDR3 DNA sequence: TGTGCCAGCAGTGTAGGGCTAGCGGGGAGCACAGATACGCAGTATTTT. This gives the protein CASSVGLAGSTDTQYF.

This clone was observed a single time. CDR3 nucleotide sequence: TGTGCCAGCAGCCCCAAGGAGCTGGGGCTCAATGAGCAGTTCTTC. It codes for CASSPKELGLNEQFF. This chain uses TRBV7-9 with TRBJ2-1; maybe TRBD1 (5 bases). V lost 5 bases, J lost 6 bases, and 17 bases lay in between. CDR3 length: 15 amino acids. Looked up from germline, CDR1 is SEHNR and CDR2 is FQNEAQ (reference sequence).

V and J are TRBV30 and TRBJ2-1; 9 nucleotides agree with TRBD2. J was trimmed by 7 bases and V by 0 bases; bases with no gene match: 7. The CDR3 loop spans 15 amino acids. CDR1 GTSNPN and CDR2 SVGIG come from the germline V gene (reference sequence). The CDR3 bases are TGTGCCTGGAGTGTACCCAGCGGGAGGAGGAATGAGCAGTTCTTC. This sequence encodes CAWSVPSGRRNEQFF.

This chain's CDR3 is CSVSGGPGNTIYF. The CDR3 coding sequence is TGCAGCGTCTCTGGAGGGCCTGGAAACACCATATATTTT. J is TRBJ1-3 and V is TRBV29-1; D not resolved. Trimming cost V 6 bases and J 2 bases, with 11 bases left between them. From germline, CDR1 is SQVTM and CDR2 ANQGSEA. The CDR3 spans 13 residues.

The gene calls are TRBV27 and TRBJ2-3; 9 nucleotides line up with TRBD1. The junction had 12 bases not matched to a gene; V was cut back by 2 bases and J by 6 bases. Germline CDR1 is MNHEY and CDR2 is SMNVEV (reference sequence). CDR3 size: 17 residues. The DNA for the CDR3 is TGTGCCAGCAGTTTAATGCGACCGGGACAGGGCAGCGATACGCAGTATTTT. The encoded protein is CASSLMRPGQGSDTQYF.

The chain carries TRBV4-2 and TRBJ1-2, with 10 positions matching TRBD1. The CDR3 has 16 residues. The trim removed 2 bases at V and 7 bases at J, leaving 10 bases unmatched. Looked up from germline, CDR1 is LGHNA and CDR2 is YNFKEQ. The CDR3 DNA sequence: TGTGCCAGCAGCCAATTCTTGACAGGGGGCGAGGTTGGCTACACCTTC. Translation: CASSQFLTGGEVGYTF.

The J gene is TRBJ1-1, the V gene TRBV7-8; D is uncertain. V was clipped by 5 bases and J by 5 bases, with 15 bases between them. Germline V gene data show CDR1 as SGHVS and CDR2 as FQNEAQ. The CDR3 extends over 14 amino acids. The DNA of the CDR3 is TGTGCCAGCAGCCGAGGGCTCCGGGGTACTGAAGCTTTCTTT. Translation: CASSRGLRGTEAFF.

The chain links TRBV19 to TRBJ1-3, with D unclear. The CDR3 sequence is 13 residues long. Looked up from germline, CDR1 is LNHDA and CDR2 is SQIVND (reference sequence). V dropped 8 bases and J dropped 0 bases, with 8 bases sitting between them. The CDR3 sequence is CASGQDSGNTIYF. Here the CDR3 DNA reads TGTGCCAGTGGCCAGGACTCTGGAAACACCATATATTTT.

This clone turned up a few times. The chain combines TRBV15 with TRBJ2-4; D remains unclear. Trimming cost V 2 bases and J 5 bases, with 10 bases left between them. The germline V gene has CDR1 LNHNV and CDR2 YYDKDF (reference sequence). The CDR3 covers 14 residues. The CDR3 region is CATSRSTLENIQYF. The CDR3 coding sequence is TGTGCCACCAGCAGATCAACTTTAGAAAACATTCAGTACTTC. Full variable domain (outside the CDR3, taken from reference TRBV15 and TRBJ2-4): DAMVIQNPRYQVTQFGKPVTLSCSQTLNHNVMYWYQQKSSQAPKLLFHYYDKDFNNEADTPDNFQSRRPNTSFCFLDIRSPGLGDTAMYLCATSRSTLENIQYFGAGTRLSVL.

V and J are TRBV19 and TRBJ1-6; D is perhaps TRBD1 (5 bases). The V and J ends lost 10 bases and 7 bases respectively, with 11 bases between them. CDR1 LNHDA and CDR2 SQIVND come from the germline V gene (reference sequence). The CDR3 extends over 12 amino acids. The CDR3, as DNA: TGTGCCACCAATCGACAGAATTCACCCCTCCACTTT. Protein product: CATNRQNSPLHF.

In the case of this clone: The junction departs from the called germline gene at one end, perhaps through a read error. The chain employs TRBV18 and TRBJ2-5; 12 nucleotides agree with TRBD2. Germline V gene data show CDR1 as KGHSH and CDR2 as LQKENI. This CDR3 is 16 amino acids long. In DNA, the CDR3 is TGTGCCAGCTCGCCACCTAGCGGGAGGGAGGAAGAGACCCAGTACTTC. Its translation is CASSPPSGREEETQYF.